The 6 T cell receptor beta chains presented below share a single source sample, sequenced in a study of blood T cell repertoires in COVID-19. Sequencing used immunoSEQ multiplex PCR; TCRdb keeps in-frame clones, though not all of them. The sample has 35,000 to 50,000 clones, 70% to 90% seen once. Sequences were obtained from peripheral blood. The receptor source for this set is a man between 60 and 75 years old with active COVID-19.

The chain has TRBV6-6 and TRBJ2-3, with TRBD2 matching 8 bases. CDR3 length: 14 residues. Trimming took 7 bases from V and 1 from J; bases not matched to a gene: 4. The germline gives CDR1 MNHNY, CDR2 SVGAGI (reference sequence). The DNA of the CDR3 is TGTGCCAGCATCACAGCGGGGGGCACAGATACGCAGTATTTT. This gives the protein CASITAGGTDTQYF.

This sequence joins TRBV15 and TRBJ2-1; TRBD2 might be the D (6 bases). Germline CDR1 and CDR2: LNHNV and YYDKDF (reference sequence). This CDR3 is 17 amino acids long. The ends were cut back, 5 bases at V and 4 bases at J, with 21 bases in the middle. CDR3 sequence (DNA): TGTGCCACCAGCCCCTACCCCCGGGAGTCCCGGTACAATGAGCAGTTCTTC. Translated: CATSPYPRESRYNEQFF.

CDR3 sequence: CASRFILAHHSDNEQFF. The CDR3 nucleotides read TGTGCCAGCAGGTTCATTCTAGCACACCATTCCGACAATGAGCAGTTCTTC. The chain recombines TRBV21-1 with TRBJ2-1; the table's TRBD2 call for D was not verified on the DNA. TRBV21-1 is designated a pseudogene. This CDR3 has 17 residues.

The CDR3 sequence is CASSHGRSGRYNEQFF. The CDR3 DNA reads as TGCGCCAGCAGCCACGGCAGGAGCGGGAGGTACAATGAGCAGTTCTTC. This sequence joins TRBV4-3 and TRBJ2-1, with TRBD2 matching over 9 bases. J lost 4 bases, V lost 3 bases, and 7 bases had no gene match. CDR1 is LGHNA and CDR2 is YSLEER in the germline V gene. The CDR3 has 16 residues.

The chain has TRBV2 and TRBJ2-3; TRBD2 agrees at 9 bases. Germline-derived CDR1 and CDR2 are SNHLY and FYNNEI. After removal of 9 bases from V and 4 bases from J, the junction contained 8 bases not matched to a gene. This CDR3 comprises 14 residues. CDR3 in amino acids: CARRTSEGADTQYF. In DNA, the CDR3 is TGTGCCAGAAGGACTAGCGAGGGAGCAGATACGCAGTATTTT.

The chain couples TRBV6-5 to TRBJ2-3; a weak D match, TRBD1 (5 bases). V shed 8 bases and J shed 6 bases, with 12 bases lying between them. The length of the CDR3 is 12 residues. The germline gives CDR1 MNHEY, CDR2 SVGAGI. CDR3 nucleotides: TGTGCCAGCGGCAGGGTTCCGGATACGCAGTATTTT. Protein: CASGRVPDTQYF.